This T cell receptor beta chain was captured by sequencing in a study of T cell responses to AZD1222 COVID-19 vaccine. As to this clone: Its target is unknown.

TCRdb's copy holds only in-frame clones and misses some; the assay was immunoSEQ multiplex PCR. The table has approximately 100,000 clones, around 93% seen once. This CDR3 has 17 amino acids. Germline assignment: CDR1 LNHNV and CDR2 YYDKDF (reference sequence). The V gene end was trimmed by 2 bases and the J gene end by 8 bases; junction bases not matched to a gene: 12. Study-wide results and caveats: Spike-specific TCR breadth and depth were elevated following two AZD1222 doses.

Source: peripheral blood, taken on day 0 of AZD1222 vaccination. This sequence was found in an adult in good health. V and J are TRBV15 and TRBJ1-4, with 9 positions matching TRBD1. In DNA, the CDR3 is TGTGCCACCAGCAGACTTCTGCCGGGACAGGGAGGGGAAAAACTGTTTTTT. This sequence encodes CATSRLLPGQGGEKLFF.